A selection of T cell receptor beta chains follows, all from one sample in a study of cytotoxic CD8 clonotypes in ibrutinib-treated CLL. Profiled with immunoSEQ multiplex PCR; TCRdb holds only in-frame clones, not every one. Of 15,000 to 20,000 clones listed, about 80% were seen once; the top ten hold approximately 15%. The sequences come from PBMCs, collected before ibrutinib treatment. The receptors shown here come from a human donor with chronic lymphocytic leukemia. Each CDR3 is given with its conserved first and last residue. The order of the fields is D gene, clone size, J gene, V gene, CDR3 protein, CDR3 DNA. D genes are given only for firm matches. Clone size, where shown, is once, few, many, or a class for clones that have expanded.

>NA|NA|TRBJ2-1|TRBV6-5
CASSYSGLFEQFF
TGTGCCAGCAGTTACTCTGGACTTTTTGAGCAGTTCTTC
>NA|NA|TRBJ1-5|TRBV28
CASRPGTLYSNQPQHF
TGTGCCAGCAGACCAGGCACCCTTTATAGCAATCAGCCCCAGCATTTT
>TRBD2|NA|TRBJ2-1|TRBV28
CAGGTLAGGLNYNEQFF
TGCGCTGGGGGGACTCTAGCGGGAGGACTGAATTACAATGAGCAGTTCTTC
>TRBD1|NA|TRBJ1-2|TRBV20-1
CSRGQEYGYTF
TGCAGCCGCGGACAGGAGTATGGCTACACCTTC
>NA|NA|TRBJ2-3|TRBV5-4
CASSLGQALTDTQYF
TGTGCCAGCAGCTTAGGGCAGGCACTCACAGATACGCAGTATTTT
>NA|NA|TRBJ2-5|TRBV13
CASSSRALSPQQETQYF
TGTGCCAGCAGCTCCCGGGCCCTCTCCCCCCAACAAGAGACCCAGTACTTC
>TRBD2|NA|TRBJ2-5|TRBV19
CASSRTRALAGLQETQYF
TGTGCCAGTAGTAGAACACGGGCACTAGCGGGGCTGCAAGAGACCCAGTACTTC
>NA|NA|TRBJ2-1|TRBV2
CASKGEVYEQFF
TGTGCCAGCAAGGGAGAAGTCTATGAGCAGTTCTTC
>NA|NA|TRBJ1-4|TRBV6-5
CASRTTGLNEKLFF
TGTGCCAGCAGGACCACGGGCCTTAATGAAAAACTGTTTTTT
>TRBD1|NA|TRBJ1-2|TRBV6-5
CASSYGETGPGYTF
TGTGCCAGCAGTTACGGGGAGACAGGGCCTGGCTACACCTTC
>NA|NA|TRBJ2-7|TRBV5-6
CASSSRREGSYEQYF
TGTGCCAGCAGCTCACGCCGTGAGGGTTCCTACGAGCAGTACTTC
>TRBD2|NA|TRBJ2-2|TRBV28
CASSLAGTSGSPGELFF
TGTGCCAGCAGTTTAGCGGGTACTAGCGGGAGCCCCGGGGAGCTGTTTTTT
>TRBD2|few|TRBJ2-1|TRBV19
CASTPHPLAGGLDEQFF
TGTGCCAGTACCCCCCATCCCCTAGCGGGAGGCTTGGATGAGCAGTTCTTC
>NA|NA|TRBJ1-5|TRBV11-2
CASSLVTVNQPQHF
TGTGCCAGCAGCTTGGTGACAGTAAATCAGCCCCAGCATTTT
>NA|NA|TRBJ2-7|TRBV7-2
CASSLIWESYEQYF
TGTGCCAGCAGCTTAATCTGGGAGTCCTACGAGCAGTACTTC
>NA|NA|TRBJ2-7|TRBV30
CAWKGQGGAYEQYF
TGTGCCTGGAAAGGCCAAGGCGGGGCCTACGAGCAGTACTTC
>NA|NA|TRBJ1-2|TRBV30
CAWTISGTGNYGYTF
TGTGCCTGGACCATCTCCGGGACGGGAAACTATGGCTACACCTTC
>NA|few|TRBJ1-2|TRBV28
CASSLTEYYGYTF
TGTGCCAGCAGTTTAACTGAATACTATGGCTACACCTTC